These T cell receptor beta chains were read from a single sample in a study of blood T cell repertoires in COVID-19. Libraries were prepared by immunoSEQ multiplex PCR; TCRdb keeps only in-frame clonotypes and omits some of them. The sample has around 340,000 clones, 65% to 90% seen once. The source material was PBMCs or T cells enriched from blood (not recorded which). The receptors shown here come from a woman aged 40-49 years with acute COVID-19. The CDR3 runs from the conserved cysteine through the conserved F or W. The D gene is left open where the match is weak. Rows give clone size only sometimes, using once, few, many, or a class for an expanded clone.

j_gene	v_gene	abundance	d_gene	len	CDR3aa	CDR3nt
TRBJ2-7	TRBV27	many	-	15	CASSLMGGPSYEQYF	TGTGCCAGCAGTTTAATGGGGGGGCCATCCTACGAGCAGTACTTC
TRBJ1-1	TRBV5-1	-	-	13	CASHRDTGTEAFF	TGCGCCAGTCACCGGGACACGGGAACTGAAGCTTTCTTT
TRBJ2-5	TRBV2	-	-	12	CASRERGETQYF	TGTGCCAGCAGGGAAAGGGGAGAGACCCAGTACTTC
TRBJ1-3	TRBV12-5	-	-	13	CASGFSNGNTIYF	TGTGCTAGTGGTTTTTCTAATGGAAACACCATATATTTT
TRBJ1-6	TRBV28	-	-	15	CASSLSRLVVSPLHF	TGTGCCAGCAGTTTATCCAGGCTGGTGGTTTCACCCCTCCACTTT
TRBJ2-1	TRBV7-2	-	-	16	CASSLTSGTLYNEQFF	TGTGCCAGCAGTTTAACCTCCGGGACACTTTACAATGAGCAGTTCTTC
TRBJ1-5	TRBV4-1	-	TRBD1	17	CASSQVGSGGNNQPQHF	TGCGCCAGCAGCCAAGTCGGTTCAGGGGGCAACAATCAGCCCCAGCATTTT
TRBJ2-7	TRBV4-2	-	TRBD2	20	CASSQAAVAGGSQRGHEQYF	TGTGCCAGCAGCCAGGCCGCGGTAGCGGGGGGCTCCCAAAGAGGCCACGAGCAGTACTTC
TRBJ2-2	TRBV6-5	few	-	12	CASRSNSGELFF	TGTGCCAGCAGGTCTAACAGTGGGGAGCTGTTTTTT
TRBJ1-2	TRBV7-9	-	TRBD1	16	CASSLATGTGNYGYTF	TGTGCCAGCAGCTTAGCTACCGGGACAGGTAACTATGGCTACACCTTC
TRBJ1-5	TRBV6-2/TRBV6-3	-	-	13	CASSDSRVQPQHF	TGTGCCAGCAGCGATTCCAGGGTTCAGCCCCAGCATTTT
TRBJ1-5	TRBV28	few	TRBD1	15	CASSVLTGGNQPQHF	TGTGCCAGCAGTGTCTTGACAGGGGGCAATCAGCCCCAGCATTTT
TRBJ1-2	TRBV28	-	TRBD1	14	CASTLTGTVYGYTF	TGTGCCAGCACCCTGACCGGGACAGTCTATGGCTACACCTTC
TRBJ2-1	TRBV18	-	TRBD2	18	CASSPPTFRGRAYNEQFF	TGTGCCAGCTCACCACCGACATTTCGCGGGAGGGCCTACAATGAGCAGTTCTTC
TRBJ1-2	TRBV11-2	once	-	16	CASSLEIGSTSYGYTF	TGTGCCAGCAGCTTAGAAATTGGGAGTACGAGCTATGGCTACACCTTC
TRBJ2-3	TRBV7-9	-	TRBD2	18	CASSFPSGGEGYTDTQYF	TGTGCCAGCAGCTTCCCTAGCGGGGGGGAAGGTTACACAGATACGCAGTATTTT
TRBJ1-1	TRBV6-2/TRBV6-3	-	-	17	CASSSRLRTEYYTEAFF	TGTGCCAGCAGCTCTCGTTTGAGGACAGAATACTACACTGAAGCTTTCTTT
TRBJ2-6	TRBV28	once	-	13	CATHGSGANVLTF	TGTGCCACGCACGGCTCTGGGGCCAACGTCCTGACTTTC
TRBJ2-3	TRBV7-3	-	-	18	CASSLRGPTSSSTDTQYF	TGTGCCAGCAGCTTAAGGGGGCCGACATCTTCTAGCACAGATACGCAGTATTTT
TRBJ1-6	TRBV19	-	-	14	CASSMQGPFSPLHF	TGTGCCAGTAGTATGCAGGGGCCTTTTTCACCCCTCCACTTT
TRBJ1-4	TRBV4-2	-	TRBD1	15	CASSPRQGAYEKLFF	TGTGCCAGCAGCCCTAGACAGGGTGCTTATGAAAAACTGTTTTTT
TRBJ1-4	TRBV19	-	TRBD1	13	CASSWDSNEKLFF	TGTGCCAGTAGTTGGGACAGTAATGAAAAACTGTTTTTT
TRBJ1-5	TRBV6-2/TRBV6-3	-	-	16	CASSYYLTGYNQPQHF	TGTGCCAGCAGTTACTACCTGACAGGTTACAATCAGCCCCAGCATTTT
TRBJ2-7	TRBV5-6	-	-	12	CASSLSSYEQYF	TGTGCCAGCAGCTTGTCCAGCTACGAGCAGTACTTC
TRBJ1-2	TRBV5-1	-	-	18	CASSLVSGQKADVYGYTF	TGCGCCAGCAGCTTGGTGTCCGGACAGAAGGCCGATGTTTATGGCTACACCTTC
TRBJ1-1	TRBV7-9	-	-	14	CASSLGRQLTEAFF	TGTGCCAGCAGCTTAGGACGACAGCTCACTGAAGCTTTCTTT
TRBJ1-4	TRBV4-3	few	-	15	CASSPGDKYNEKLFF	TGCGCCAGCAGCCCAGGGGACAAGTATAATGAAAAACTGTTTTTT
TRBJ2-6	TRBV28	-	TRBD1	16	CASTGQGVSGANVLTF	TGTGCCAGCACGGGACAGGGGGTCTCTGGGGCCAACGTCCTGACTTTC
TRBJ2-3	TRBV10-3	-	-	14	CAISTAGGGDTQYF	TGTGCCATCAGTACGGCAGGGGGAGGAGATACGCAGTATTTT
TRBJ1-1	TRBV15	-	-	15	CATSRDLVENTEAFF	TGTGCCACCAGCAGAGATCTCGTAGAGAACACTGAAGCTTTCTTT
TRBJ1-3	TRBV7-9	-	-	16	CASSFTLRVVQNTIYF	TGTGCCAGCAGCTTTACCCTCAGGGTGGTCCAAAACACCATATATTTT
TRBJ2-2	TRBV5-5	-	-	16	CASSITSGYWGGELFF	TGTGCCAGCAGCATAACTTCAGGGTATTGGGGCGGGGAGCTGTTTTTT
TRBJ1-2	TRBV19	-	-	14	CASSPSDSYYGYTF	TGTGCCAGTAGTCCTTCGGACAGTTACTATGGCTACACCTTC
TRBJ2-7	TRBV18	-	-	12	CASSPQEYQQYF	TGTGCCAGCTCACCACAGGAGTACCAGCAGTACTTC
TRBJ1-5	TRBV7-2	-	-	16	CASSLVAAGGVQPQHF	TGTGCCAGCAGCTTAGTAGCCGCGGGGGGCGTTCAGCCCCAGCATTTT
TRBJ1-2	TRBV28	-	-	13	CASSFPVISGYTF	TGTGCCAGCAGTTTCCCCGTTATTTCGGGCTACACCTTC
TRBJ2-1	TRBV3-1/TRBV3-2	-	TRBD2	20	CASSQPPETRGLAEQNEQFF	TGTGCCAGCAGCCAGCCCCCGGAGACAAGGGGCCTAGCGGAGCAGAATGAGCAGTTCTTC
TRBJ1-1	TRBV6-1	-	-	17	CASSETRALPLRTEAFF	TGTGCCAGCAGTGAGACCAGGGCCCTGCCCCTTCGGACTGAAGCTTTCTTT
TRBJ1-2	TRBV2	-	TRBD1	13	CASSEGRDSGYTF	TGTGCCAGCAGCGAAGGGAGGGACAGCGGCTACACCTTC
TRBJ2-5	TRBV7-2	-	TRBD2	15	CASSLKRGGIQTQYF	TGTGCCAGCAGCTTAAAGCGGGGGGGCATACAGACCCAGTACTTC
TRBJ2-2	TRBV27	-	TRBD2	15	CASTTLAGGVGRLFF	TGTGCCAGCACAACACTAGCGGGAGGGGTGGGAAGGCTGTTTTTT
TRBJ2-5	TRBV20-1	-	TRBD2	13	CSASAGVKETQYF	TGCAGTGCTAGTGCGGGGGTAAAAGAGACCCAGTACTTC